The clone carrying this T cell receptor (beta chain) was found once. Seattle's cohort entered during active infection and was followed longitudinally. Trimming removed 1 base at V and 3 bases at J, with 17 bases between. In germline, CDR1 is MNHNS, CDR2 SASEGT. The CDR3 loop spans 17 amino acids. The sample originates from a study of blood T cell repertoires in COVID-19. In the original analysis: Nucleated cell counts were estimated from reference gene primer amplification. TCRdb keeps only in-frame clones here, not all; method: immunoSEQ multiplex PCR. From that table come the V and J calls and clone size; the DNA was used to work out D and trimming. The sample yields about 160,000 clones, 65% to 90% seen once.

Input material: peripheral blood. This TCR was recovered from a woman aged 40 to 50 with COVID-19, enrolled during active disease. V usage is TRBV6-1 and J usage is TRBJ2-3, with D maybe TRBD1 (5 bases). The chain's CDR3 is CASSEVHPWGQTDTQYF. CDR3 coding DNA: TGTGCCAGCAGTGAAGTTCACCCCTGGGGCCAAACAGATACGCAGTATTTT.